This T cell receptor (beta chain) came from a study of T cell responses to AZD1222 COVID-19 vaccine. The ends were cut back, 4 bases at V and 0 bases at J, with 13 bases in the middle. The CDR3 runs to 16 residues. CDR1 and CDR2 from the germline V gene are MNHEY and SVGAGI. The repertoire was sequenced with immunoSEQ multiplex PCR; TCRdb's copy has only in-frame clones and lacks some. The data contain about 120,000 clones, 85% to 90% of them singletons. The receptor was derived from an adult in good health. The chain carries TRBV6-5 and TRBJ1-5, with D perhaps matching TRBD1 (6 bases). The sequenced sample was peripheral blood, obtained on day 0 of AZD1222 vaccination. This chain's CDR3 is CASSLGQPHSNQPQHF. CDR3 bases: TGTGCCAGCAGTTTAGGACAGCCTCATAGCAATCAGCCCCAGCATTTT.